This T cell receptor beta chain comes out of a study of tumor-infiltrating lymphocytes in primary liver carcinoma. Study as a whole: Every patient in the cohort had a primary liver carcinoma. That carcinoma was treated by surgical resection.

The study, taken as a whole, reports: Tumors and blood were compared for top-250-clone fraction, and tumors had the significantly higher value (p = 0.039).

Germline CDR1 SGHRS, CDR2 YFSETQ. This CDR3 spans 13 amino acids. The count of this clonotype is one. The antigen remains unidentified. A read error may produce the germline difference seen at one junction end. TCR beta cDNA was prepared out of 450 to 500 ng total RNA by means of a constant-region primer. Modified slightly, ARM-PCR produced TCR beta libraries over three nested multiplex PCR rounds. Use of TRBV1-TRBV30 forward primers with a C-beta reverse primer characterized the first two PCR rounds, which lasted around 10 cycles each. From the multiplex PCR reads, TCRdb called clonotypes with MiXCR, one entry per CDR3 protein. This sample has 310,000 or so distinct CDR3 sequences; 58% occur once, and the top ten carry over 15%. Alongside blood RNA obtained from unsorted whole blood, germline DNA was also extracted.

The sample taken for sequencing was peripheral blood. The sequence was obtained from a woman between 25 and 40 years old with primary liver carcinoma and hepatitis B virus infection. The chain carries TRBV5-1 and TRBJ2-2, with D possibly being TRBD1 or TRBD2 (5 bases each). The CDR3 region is CASSLAGPGELFF. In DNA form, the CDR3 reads TGCGCCAGCAGCTTGGCGGGACCCGGGGAGTTGTTTTTT.